The T cell receptor beta chain under discussion was sequenced for a study of cytomegalovirus exposure and HLA in healthy donors. Broader study findings: The study put roughly 160 TCR beta chains on its list as cytomegalovirus-associated.

Germline lookup yields CDR1 MDHEN and CDR2 SYDVKM. The CDR3 length is 16 residues. V was pared by 3 bases and J by 0 bases, with 14 bases between. With regard to this clone: Its antigen is unknown.

The table came from immunoSEQ multiplex PCR; TCRdb's copy has only in-frame clones and leaves some out. Of over 200,000 clones in the sample, 90% are singletons; the top ten hold 2.5% to 3.5%. This rearrangement joins TRBV28 to TRBJ1-2, with D possibly being TRBD1 (6 bases). Sequencing input: PBMCs. The TCR originated in a woman between 25 and 40 years old in good health and CMV-seronegative. CDR3 nucleotide sequence: TGTGCCAGCAGTTTCCCTGGACAGACAGCTAACTATGGCTACACCTTC. This translates into CASSFPGQTANYGYTF.